These T cell receptor beta chains were read from a single sample in a study of blood T cell repertoires in COVID-19. The protocol was immunoSEQ multiplex PCR, while the TCRdb copy is restricted to in-frame clones and leaves out a portion. The sample records 95,000 to 100,000 clones, 85% to 95% being singletons. Input material: peripheral blood. These receptors all stem from a man over 45 with active COVID-19. Each CDR3 is given with its conserved first and last residue. D genes are given only for firm matches. Size is omitted from some rows. Given values are once, few, many or a class for expanded clones.

V gene	clone size	D gene	J gene	CDR3 DNA	CDR3 protein
TRBV5-1	-	TRBD2	TRBJ2-1	TGCGCCAGCAGCTTGGGCCGGGGGACTAGCGGGTCCTACAATGAGCAGTTCTTC	CASSLGRGTSGSYNEQFF
TRBV21-1	-	-	TRBJ2-5	TGTGCCAGCAGCGAAGCCCAGGCTACTCAAGAGACCCAGTACTTC	CASSEAQATQETQYF
TRBV29-1	-	-	TRBJ1-1	TGCAGCGTTCAAGTTCAGGGAATTGTCACTGAAGCTTTCTTT	CSVQVQGIVTEAFF
TRBV11-2	once	-	TRBJ1-5	TGTGCCAGCAGCTTAGACTACAATCAGCCCCAGCATTTT	CASSLDYNQPQHF
TRBV28	-	-	TRBJ2-5	TGTGCCAGCAGTTTAAGAGAAATAGAGACCCAGTACTTC	CASSLREIETQYF
TRBV3-1/TRBV3-2	-	TRBD1	TRBJ1-4	TGTGCCAGCAGTCAGGACAGGGTTAATGAAAAACTGTTTTTT	CASSQDRVNEKLFF
TRBV4-1	-	TRBD1	TRBJ1-5	TGCGCCAGCAGCCAAGATCTGGACAGGGGTGGGCAGCCCCAGCATTTT	CASSQDLDRGGQPQHF
TRBV19	-	TRBD1	TRBJ1-6	TGTGCCAGTAGTGTGGACAGGGGTTACAATTCACCCCTCCACTTT	CASSVDRGYNSPLHF
TRBV7-3	-	TRBD1	TRBJ1-1	TGTGCCAGCAGATCCGGGACAGGGAACACTGAAGCTTTCTTT	CASRSGTGNTEAFF
TRBV28	-	TRBD2	TRBJ2-1	TGTGCCAGCAGTTCCCTAGCGGCAAACTCCTACAATGAGCAGTTCTTC	CASSSLAANSYNEQFF
TRBV2	-	TRBD1	TRBJ2-1	TGTGCCAGCAATCCGGGACAGGTTAAATACAATGAGCAGTTCTTC	CASNPGQVKYNEQFF
TRBV28	-	TRBD2	TRBJ2-7	TGTGCCAGCAGTAGCGGTAGCGGGAGTGGATCGCGCGAGCAGTACTTC	CASSSGSGSGSREQYF
TRBV5-1	-	TRBD1	TRBJ1-2	TGCGCCAGCAGCCTACAGGGGGAAGATGGCTACACCTTC	CASSLQGEDGYTF
TRBV6-6	-	-	TRBJ1-2	TGTGCCAGCAGTCCCTCGGCAGGCTCCTATGGCTACACCTTC	CASSPSAGSYGYTF
TRBV5-1	-	TRBD1	TRBJ2-1	TGCGCCAGCAGCTTCCAGGGGGCGACCTACAATGAGCAGTTCTTC	CASSFQGATYNEQFF
TRBV5-5	-	TRBD1	TRBJ2-7	TGTGCCAGCAGCGCTACCGGACAGGGGTCGAAGCAGTACTTC	CASSATGQGSKQYF
TRBV10-3	-	-	TRBJ2-6	TGTGCCATCAGTGAGGGGGGAGGCGGGGCCAACGTCCTGACTTTC	CAISEGGGGANVLTF
TRBV21-1	-	-	TRBJ2-1	TGTGCCAGCAGCAAAGGACAGGACAATGAGCAGTTCTTC	CASSKGQDNEQFF
TRBV28	-	-	TRBJ1-1	TGTGCCAGCATCTCCCCGGCACGAGGGAACACTGAAGCTTTCTTT	CASISPARGNTEAFF
TRBV28	-	-	TRBJ2-7	TGTGCCAGCAGCTCTCGGGTCGAGCAGTACTTC	CASSSRVEQYF
TRBV3-1/TRBV3-2	-	TRBD2	TRBJ2-7	TGTGCCAGCAGCCAGGGTCTAGCGGGAGGGCCCCACGAGCAGTACTTC	CASSQGLAGGPHEQYF
TRBV12-3/TRBV12-4	-	-	TRBJ1-2	TGTGCCAGCAGCCCCGGTTATGGCTACACCTTC	CASSPGYGYTF
TRBV2	-	TRBD2	TRBJ2-2	TGTGCCAGTAGCGATTCTCTAGCGGGAGTATCCGGGGAGCTGTTTTTT	CASSDSLAGVSGELFF